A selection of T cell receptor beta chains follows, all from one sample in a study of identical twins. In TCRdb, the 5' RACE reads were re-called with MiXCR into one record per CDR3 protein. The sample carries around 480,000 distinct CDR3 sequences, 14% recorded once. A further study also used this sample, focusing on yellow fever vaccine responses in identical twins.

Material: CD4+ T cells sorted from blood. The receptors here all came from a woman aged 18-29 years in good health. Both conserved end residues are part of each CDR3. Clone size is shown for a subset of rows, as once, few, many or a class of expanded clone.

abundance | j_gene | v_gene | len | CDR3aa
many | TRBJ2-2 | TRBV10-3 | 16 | CAISRTGGTNTGELFF
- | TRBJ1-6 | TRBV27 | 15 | CASSLSRGANSPLHF
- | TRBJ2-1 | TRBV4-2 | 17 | CASSQRRGLLSYNEQFF
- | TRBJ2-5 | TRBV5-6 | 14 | CASSRQGAGETQYF
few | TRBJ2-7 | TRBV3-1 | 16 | CASSHMSDRTTYEQYF
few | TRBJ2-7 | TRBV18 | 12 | CASGQSSYEQYF
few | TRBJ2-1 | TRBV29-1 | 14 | CSHLAQGSYNEQFF
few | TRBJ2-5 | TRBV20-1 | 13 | CSAGGHSLETQYF
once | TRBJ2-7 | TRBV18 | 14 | CASSPPGGRGEQYF
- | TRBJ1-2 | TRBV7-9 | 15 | CASSFIGQDLDGYTF
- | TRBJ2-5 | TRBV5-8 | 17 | CASNPGLADRSQETQYF
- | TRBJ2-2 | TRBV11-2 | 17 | CASSLDVAGGNTGELFF
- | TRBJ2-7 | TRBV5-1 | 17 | CASSFLQGLTPNYEQYF
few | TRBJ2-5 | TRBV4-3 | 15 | CASSQEGTNQETQYF
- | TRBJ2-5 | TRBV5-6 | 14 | CASSVATAPGAQYF
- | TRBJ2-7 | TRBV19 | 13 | CASSIRVQQEQYF
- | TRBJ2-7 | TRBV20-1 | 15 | CSASDLGTQWYEQYF
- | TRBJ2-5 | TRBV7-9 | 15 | CASSLGLAGIETQYF
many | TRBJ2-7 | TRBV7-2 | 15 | CASSFRQGSSYEQYF
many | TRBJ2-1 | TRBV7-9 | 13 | CASSSGEYNEQFF
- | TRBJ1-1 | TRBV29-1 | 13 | CSVDGGGNTEAFF
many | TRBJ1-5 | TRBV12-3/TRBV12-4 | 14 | CASSFRRGNQPQHF
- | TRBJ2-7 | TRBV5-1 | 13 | CASSGAGYYEQYF
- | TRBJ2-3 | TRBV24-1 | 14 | CATSDPGRGGTQYF
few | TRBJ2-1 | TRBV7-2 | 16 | CASSRPAGTGNNEQFF
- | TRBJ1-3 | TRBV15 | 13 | CATSMDSGNTIYF
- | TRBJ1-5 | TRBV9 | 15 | CASSVTGESNQPQHF
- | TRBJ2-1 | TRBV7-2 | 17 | CASSLGPGQAKLNEQFF
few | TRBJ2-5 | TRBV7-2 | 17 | CASSLGLAGTLQETQYF
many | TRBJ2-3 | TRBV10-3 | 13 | CATSWTSTDTQYF
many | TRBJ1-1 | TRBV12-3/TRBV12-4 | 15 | CASSLGQTVNTEAFF
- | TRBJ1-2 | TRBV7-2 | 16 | CASSLAAGTGDYGYTF
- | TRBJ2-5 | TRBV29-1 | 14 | CSVAGDLAGETQYF
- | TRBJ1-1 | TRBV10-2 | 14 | CASSVNRVYTEAFF
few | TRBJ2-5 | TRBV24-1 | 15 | CATSDLSSDQETQYF
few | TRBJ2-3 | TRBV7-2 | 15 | CASSLAPRGSDTQYF
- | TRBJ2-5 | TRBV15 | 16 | CATSRDLAGGFETQYF
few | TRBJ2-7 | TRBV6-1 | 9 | CASSYEQYF
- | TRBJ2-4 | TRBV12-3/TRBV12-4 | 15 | CASSLQLGAKNIQYF
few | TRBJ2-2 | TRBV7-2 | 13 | CASSLVLSGELFF
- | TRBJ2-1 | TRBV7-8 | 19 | CASSLEYRGADSDHNEQFF
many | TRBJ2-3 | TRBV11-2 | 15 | CASSLSKAGGGTQYF
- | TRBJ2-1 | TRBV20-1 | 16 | CSARPPGTAFYNEQFF
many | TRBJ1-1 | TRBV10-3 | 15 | CAISPGQTMNTEAFF
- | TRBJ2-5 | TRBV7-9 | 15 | CASSPNLVGLETQYF
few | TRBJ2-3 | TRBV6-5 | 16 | CASSYSTSGSTDTQYF
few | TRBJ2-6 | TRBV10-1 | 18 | CASSVLTGHGSGANVLTF
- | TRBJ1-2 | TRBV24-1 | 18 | CATSDSSRGAIDGHGYTF
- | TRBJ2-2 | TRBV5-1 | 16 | CASSLGDRPLTGELFF
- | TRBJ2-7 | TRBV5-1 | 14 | CASSLTAGSGEQYF
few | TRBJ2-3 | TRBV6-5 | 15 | CASSYVGGGTDTQYF
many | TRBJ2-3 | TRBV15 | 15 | CATSRDRALENTQYF
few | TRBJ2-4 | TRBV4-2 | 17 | CASSQTGGPLAQNIQYF
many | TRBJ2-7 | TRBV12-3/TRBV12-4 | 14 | CASRSDRGSYEQYF
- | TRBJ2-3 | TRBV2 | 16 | CASSFGTSGTTDTQYF
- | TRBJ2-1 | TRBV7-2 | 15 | CASSSRDTFYNEQFF
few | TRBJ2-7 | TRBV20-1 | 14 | CSARDPLAVYEQYF
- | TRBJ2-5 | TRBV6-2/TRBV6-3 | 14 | CASSYGRVQETQYF
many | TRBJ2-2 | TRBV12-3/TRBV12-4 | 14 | CASSSDWNTGELFF